This T cell receptor (beta chain) emerged from a study of Ad26.COV2.S vaccination and SARS-CoV-2 variants. Background on the study: Ad26.COV2.S shots went into the muscle once or twice, 56 days apart. Notes on the study in general: Considerable breadth of spike-specific CD8+ and CD4+ T cell responses has reportedly been documented following vaccination.

Germline assignment: CDR1 SGHNT and CDR2 YYREEE (reference sequence). There are 16 residues in the CDR3. Germline trimming cut 5 bases from V and 7 bases from J; bases unmatched to any gene: 8. About this clone: What it binds is not known.

Some clones are missing from TCRdb's copy, which holds only in-frame ones; the method was immunoSEQ multiplex PCR. This table has more than 400,000 clones, less than 95% appearing once. Sample treatment: roughly 20 received Ad26.COV2.S at low or high dose, single or two shots; five or six received placebo; per-sample allocation not given. Material that was analyzed had been drawn on day 63 after the first vaccine or placebo injection. Immunization relied on an Ad26 vector, which expressed Wuhan-strain SARS-CoV-2 spike. This specimen consisted of peripheral blood, obtained in a trial of Ad26.COV2.S vaccine versus placebo. The rearrangement links TRBV5-4 to TRBJ2-2; TRBD2 matches 13 bases. The source of this sequence is a person aged 18-65 years who received the Ad26.COV2.S COVID-19 vaccine or a placebo. The CDR3, as DNA: TGTGCCAGCAGAGAGGGGACTAGCGGGAAGGTCGGGGAGCTGTTTTTT. Translating gives CASREGTSGKVGELFF.